This TCR beta chain appears in the sequencing data of a study of shared clonotypes between healthy human individuals. Overall study findings and caveats: An effect of sequencing depth on clonotype sharing among donors was expected. Naive CD4 clonotype sharing across a handful of donors was approximately 5%.

In the case of this clone: The antigen is unknown.

The table came from immunoSEQ multiplex PCR; TCRdb's copy has only in-frame clones and leaves some out. The sample consists of 600,000 to 750,000 clones, roughly 70% of them appearing once. Germline V gene lookup returns CDR1 MNHNS and CDR2 SASEGT. V was cut by 8 bases and J by 2 bases, with 15 bases left in between. This CDR3 is 14 amino acids long. This TCR came from a woman between 25 and 40 years old in good health. This rearrangement joins TRBV6-1 to TRBJ1-2; a weak D match, TRBD1 (5 bases). Input material: memory CD4+ T cells sorted from blood. As to subset: CD45RA-negative fraction. CDR3 in DNA: TGTGCCAGCGATCGAGCAGGGTCCAACTATGGCTACACCTTC. Residues: CASDRAGSNYGYTF.